This TCR beta chain comes out of a study of T cell responses to AZD1222 COVID-19 vaccine. Notes on the study in general: White British people made up most donors, females outnumbered males, and clonal diversity was possibly underestimated. Of the AZD1222 recipients, only 5 or 6 were seropositive at baseline. Spike as a whole was targeted by vaccine-associated CD4 TCRs, dominant at 160-218 and 743-854.

Repertoires were generated with immunoSEQ multiplex PCR, while TCRdb's copy carries only in-frame clones and drops some. The sample shows about 150,000 clones, about 93% of them seen only once. It was second doses at about 4 or about 12 weeks that were pooled. With respect to this clone: Its specificity is unknown.

In germline, CDR1 is MNHEY, CDR2 SMNVEV (reference sequence). Trimming pared 3 bases from V and 2 bases from J, leaving 11 bases between. The CDR3 length is 14 residues. This sample comprised peripheral blood, obtained 28 days after the second AZD1222 dose. The receptor was derived from an adult who received the AZD1222 COVID-19 vaccine. The chain links TRBV27 to TRBJ2-7; D not certain. The CDR3 loop is CASSLAPSPYEQYF. The DNA of the CDR3 is TGTGCCAGCAGTTTGGCTCCCTCTCCCTACGAGCAGTACTTC.